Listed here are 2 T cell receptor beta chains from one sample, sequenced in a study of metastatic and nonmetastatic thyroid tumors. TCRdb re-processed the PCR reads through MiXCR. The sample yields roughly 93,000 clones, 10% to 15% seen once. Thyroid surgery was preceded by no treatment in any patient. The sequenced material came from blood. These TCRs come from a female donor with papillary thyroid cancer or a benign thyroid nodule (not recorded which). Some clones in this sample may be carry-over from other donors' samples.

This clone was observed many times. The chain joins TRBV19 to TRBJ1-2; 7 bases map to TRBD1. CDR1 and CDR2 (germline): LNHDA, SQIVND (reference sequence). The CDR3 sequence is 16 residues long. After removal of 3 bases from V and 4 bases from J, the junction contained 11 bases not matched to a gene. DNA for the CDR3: TGTGCCAGTAGTATCGGGGGGACAGCGCAAATCTATGGCTACACCTTC. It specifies CASSIGGTAQIYGYTF.

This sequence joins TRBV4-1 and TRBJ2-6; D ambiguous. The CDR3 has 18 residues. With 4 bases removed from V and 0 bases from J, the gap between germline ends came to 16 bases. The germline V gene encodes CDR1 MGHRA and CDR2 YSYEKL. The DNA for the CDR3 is TGCGCCAGCAGCCTAAGGGTGGTCCTCAGCTCTGGGGCCAACGTCCTGACTTTC. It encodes CASSLRVVLSSGANVLTF.